This TCR beta chain stems from a study of blood T cells in healthy people across ages. Primers used in a second PCR of about 6 to 11 cycles were a sample-barcoded 5' primer and a J-beta primer mix. Sequencing recovered at least 2.5 million CDR3-containing paired-end reads from each sample. TCRdb called the 5' RACE reads again in MiXCR, with one record for every CDR3 protein. The table records 1.5 million to 2 million distinct CDR3 sequences, about 28% of them present only once. This CDR3 is built from 12 residues. The V gene lost 6 bases and the J gene lost 5 bases, with 8 bases spanning the gap. Germline V CDR1 and CDR2: MDHEN, SYDVKM. This clonotype has ten or more counts.

The sample taken for sequencing was blood. The rearrangement links TRBV28 to TRBJ2-1; a weak D match, TRBD1 (6 bases). The sequence was obtained from a woman under 40 in good health. The CDR3 reads CASRSGDNEQFF. DNA of the CDR3: TGTGCCAGCAGGTCAGGGGACAATGAGCAGTTCTTC.